This T cell receptor (beta chain) was found in a study of blood T cell repertoires in COVID-19. Study information: Spain, Italy and the United States supplied samples that represented acute and convalescent COVID-19. T cells, B-cell-depleted T cells, or PBMCs supplied cDNA or gDNA.

Assay used: immunoSEQ multiplex PCR; TCRdb lists only in-frame clones, some missing. Here the sample spans roughly 300,000 clones, about four fifths being singletons. Germline V gene data show CDR1 as SEHNR and CDR2 as FQNEAQ (reference sequence). J gave up 4 bases and V 5 bases, and 12 bases lay outside the gene matches. The CDR3 is made up of 18 amino acids. The receptor was isolated from a woman in her forties or fifties who had recovered from COVID-19. V and J are TRBV7-9 and TRBJ2-3; TRBD2 matches at 13 bases. Specimen: peripheral blood. The CDR3 sequence is CASSGYKLAGGPPDTQYF. The CDR3 nucleotides read TGTGCCAGCAGCGGCTATAAACTAGCGGGGGGGCCCCCAGATACGCAGTATTTT.